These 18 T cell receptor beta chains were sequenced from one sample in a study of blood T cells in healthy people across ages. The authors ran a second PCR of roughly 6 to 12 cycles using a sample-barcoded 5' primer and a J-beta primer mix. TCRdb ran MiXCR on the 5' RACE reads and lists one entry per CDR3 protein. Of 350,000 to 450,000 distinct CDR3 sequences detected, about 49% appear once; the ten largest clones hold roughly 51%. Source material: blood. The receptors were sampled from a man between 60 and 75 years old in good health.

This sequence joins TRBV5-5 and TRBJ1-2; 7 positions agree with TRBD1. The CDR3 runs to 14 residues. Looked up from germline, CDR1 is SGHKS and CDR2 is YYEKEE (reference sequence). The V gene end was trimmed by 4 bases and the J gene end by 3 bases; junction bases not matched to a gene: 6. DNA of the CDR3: TGTGCCAGCAGCCCCAAGGGGGCCGACTATGGCTACACCTTC. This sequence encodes CASSPKGADYGYTF.

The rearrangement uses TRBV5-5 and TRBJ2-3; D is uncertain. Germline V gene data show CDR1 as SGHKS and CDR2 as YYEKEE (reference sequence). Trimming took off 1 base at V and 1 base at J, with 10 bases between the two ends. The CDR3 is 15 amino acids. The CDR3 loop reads CASSLSAWGTDTQYF. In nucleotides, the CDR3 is TGTGCCAGCAGCTTGTCAGCCTGGGGCACAGATACGCAGTATTTT.

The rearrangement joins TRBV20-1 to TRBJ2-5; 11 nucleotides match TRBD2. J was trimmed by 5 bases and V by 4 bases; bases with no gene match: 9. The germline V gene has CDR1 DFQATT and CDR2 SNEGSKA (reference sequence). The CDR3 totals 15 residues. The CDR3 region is CSATYTSGSWETQYF. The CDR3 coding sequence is TGCAGTGCTACCTATACTAGCGGGAGTTGGGAGACCCAGTACTTC.

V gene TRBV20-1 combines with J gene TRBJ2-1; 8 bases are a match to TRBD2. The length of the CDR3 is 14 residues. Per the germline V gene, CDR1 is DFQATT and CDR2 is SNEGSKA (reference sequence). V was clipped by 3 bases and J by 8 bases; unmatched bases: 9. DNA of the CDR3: TGCAGTGCTAGGCCGGGACTAGTAACCGATGAGCAGTTCTTC. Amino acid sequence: CSARPGLVTDEQFF.

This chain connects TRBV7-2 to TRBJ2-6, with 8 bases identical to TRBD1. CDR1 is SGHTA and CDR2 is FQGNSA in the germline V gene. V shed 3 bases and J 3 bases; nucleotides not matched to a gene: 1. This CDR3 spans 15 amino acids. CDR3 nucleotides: TGTGCCAGCAGCTTTGACAGGGGTGGGGCCAACGTCCTGACTTTC. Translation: CASSFDRGGANVLTF.

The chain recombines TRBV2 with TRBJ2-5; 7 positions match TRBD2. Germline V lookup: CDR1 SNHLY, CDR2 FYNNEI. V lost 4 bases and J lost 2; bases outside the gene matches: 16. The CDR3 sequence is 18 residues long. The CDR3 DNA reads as TGTGCCAGCAGTGCCGCTCTAGCGGACCTCTTCCGACAAGAGACCCAGTACTTC. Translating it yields CASSAALADLFRQETQYF.

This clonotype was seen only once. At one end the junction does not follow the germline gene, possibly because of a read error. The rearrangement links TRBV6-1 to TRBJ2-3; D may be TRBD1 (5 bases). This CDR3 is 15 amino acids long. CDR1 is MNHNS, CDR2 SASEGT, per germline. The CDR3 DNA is TGTGCCAGCGCATCTACAGGCAGTCTCACAGATACGCGGTATTTT. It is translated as CASASTGSLTDTRYF.

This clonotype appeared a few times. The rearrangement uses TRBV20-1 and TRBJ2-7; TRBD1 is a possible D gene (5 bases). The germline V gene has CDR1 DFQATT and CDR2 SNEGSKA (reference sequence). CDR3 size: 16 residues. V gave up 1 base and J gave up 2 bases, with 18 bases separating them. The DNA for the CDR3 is TGCAGTGCTAGAGGAATCCAGGGCAGCTTAACCTACGAGCAGTACTTC. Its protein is CSARGIQGSLTYEQYF.

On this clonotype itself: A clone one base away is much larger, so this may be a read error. The CDR3 here is CASSQVVDRGRPEQYF. The CDR3 DNA reads TGTGCCAGCAGCCAAGTAGTGGACAGGGGGCGCCCCGAGCAGTACTTC. The rearrangement uses TRBV4-2 and TRBJ2-7, with 11 bases that match TRBD1. The CDR3 runs to 16 residues. CDR1 LGHNA and CDR2 YNFKEQ come from the germline V gene. V was clipped by 1 base and J by 6 bases; unmatched bases: 8.

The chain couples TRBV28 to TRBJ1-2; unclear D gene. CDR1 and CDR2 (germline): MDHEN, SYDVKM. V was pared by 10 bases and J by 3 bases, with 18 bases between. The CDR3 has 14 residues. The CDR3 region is CATSSGGQDYGYTF. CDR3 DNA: TGTGCCACCTCCTCTGGAGGGCAGGACTATGGCTACACCTTC.

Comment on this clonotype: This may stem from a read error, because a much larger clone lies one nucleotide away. For the CDR3, the DNA is TGTGCCAGCAGCTCCTGGACTAGCGGGGGGAGGGATGAGCAGTACTTC. Its translation: CASSSWTSGGRDEQYF. The chain has TRBV6-5 and TRBJ2-7, with 14 nucleotides matching TRBD2. V lost 6 bases, J lost 7 bases, and 11 bases stayed unmatched. CDR1 and CDR2 from the germline V gene are MNHEY and SVGAGI. The CDR3 loop spans 16 amino acids.

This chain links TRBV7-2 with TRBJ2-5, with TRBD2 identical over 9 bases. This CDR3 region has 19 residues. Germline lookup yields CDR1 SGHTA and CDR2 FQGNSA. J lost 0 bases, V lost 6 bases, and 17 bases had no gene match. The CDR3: CASREGAAGGNPYQETQYF. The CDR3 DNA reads TGTGCCAGCAGGGAGGGTGCAGCGGGGGGCAATCCGTACCAAGAGACCCAGTACTTC.

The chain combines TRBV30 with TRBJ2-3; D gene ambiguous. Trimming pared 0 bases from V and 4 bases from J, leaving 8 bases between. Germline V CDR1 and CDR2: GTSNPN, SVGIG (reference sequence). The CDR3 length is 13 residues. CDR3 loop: CAWSVSVADTQYF. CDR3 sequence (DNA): TGTGCCTGGAGTGTGTCAGTCGCAGATACGCAGTATTTT.

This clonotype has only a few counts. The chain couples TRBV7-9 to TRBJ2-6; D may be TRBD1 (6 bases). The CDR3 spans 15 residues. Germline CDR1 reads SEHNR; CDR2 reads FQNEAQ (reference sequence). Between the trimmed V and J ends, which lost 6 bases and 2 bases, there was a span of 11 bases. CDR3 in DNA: TGTGCCAGCAGTCTAACAGGGCCTGGGGCCAACGTCCTGACTTTC. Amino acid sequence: CASSLTGPGANVLTF.

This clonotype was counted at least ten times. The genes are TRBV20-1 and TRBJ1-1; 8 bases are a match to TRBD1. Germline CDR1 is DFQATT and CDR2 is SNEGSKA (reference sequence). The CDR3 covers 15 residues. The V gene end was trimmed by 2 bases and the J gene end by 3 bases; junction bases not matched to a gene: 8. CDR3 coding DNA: TGCAGTGCTAGATCCTCAGGGGGCTATCACACTGAAGCTTTCTTT. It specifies CSARSSGGYHTEAFF.

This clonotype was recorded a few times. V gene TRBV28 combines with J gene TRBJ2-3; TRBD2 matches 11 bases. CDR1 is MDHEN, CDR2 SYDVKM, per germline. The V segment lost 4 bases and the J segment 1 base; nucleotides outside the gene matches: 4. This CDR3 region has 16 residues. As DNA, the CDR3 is TGTGCCAGCAGTTCCATACTAGCGGGGGGCACAGATACGCAGTATTTT. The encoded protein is CASSSILAGGTDTQYF.

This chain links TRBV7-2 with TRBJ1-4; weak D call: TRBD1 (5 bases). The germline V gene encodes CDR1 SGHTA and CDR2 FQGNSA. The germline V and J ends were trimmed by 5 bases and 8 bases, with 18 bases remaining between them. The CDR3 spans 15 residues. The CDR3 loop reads CASSRLGQGEEKLFF. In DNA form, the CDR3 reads TGTGCCAGCAGCCGTTTGGGGCAGGGTGAAGAAAAACTGTTTTTT. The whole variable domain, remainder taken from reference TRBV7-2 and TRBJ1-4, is GAGVSQSPSNKVTEKGKDVELRCDPISGHTALYWYRQSLGQGLEFLIYFQGNSAPDKSGLPSDRFSAERTGGSVSTLTIQRTQQEDSAVYLCASSRLGQGEEKLFFGSGTQLSVL.

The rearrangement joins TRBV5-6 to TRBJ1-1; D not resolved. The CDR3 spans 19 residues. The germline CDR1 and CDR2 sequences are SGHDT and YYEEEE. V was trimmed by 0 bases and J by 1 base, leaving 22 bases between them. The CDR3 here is CASSLAGGPRGLGNTEAFF. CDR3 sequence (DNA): TGTGCCAGCAGCTTGGCGGGCGGCCCAAGAGGGTTGGGGAACACTGAAGCTTTCTTT. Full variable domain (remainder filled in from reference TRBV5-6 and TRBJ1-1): DAGVTQSPTHLIKTRGQQVTLRCSPKSGHDTVSWYQQALGQGPQFIFQYYEEEERQRGNFPDRFSGHQFPNYSSELNVNALLLGDSALYLCASSLAGGPRGLGNTEAFFGQGTRLTVV.